The clone carrying this T cell receptor (beta chain) was seen once. Its antigen is unidentified. These data are taken from a study of vaccination effects on CD4 cells after COVID-19. Whole-study context: The second dose preceded post-vaccine samples by a median of 72 days.

The repertoire was sequenced with immunoSEQ multiplex PCR; TCRdb's copy has only in-frame clones and lacks some. The repertoire holds 15,000 to 20,000 clones, with 76% as singletons. Viral peptide pools were used in the ViraFEST assay to expand antigen-specific CD4+ T cells, and sequencing came afterward. After roughly eleven days in culture, the CD4+ T cells were isolated. Each person got two doses of an mRNA SARS-CoV-2 vaccine, BNT162b2 or mRNA-1273. Nucleocapsid antibodies stayed negative before and after vaccination, showing no earlier SARS-CoV-2 infection. In culture with about 10 IU/ml IL-2 and around 10 ug/ml peptides, PBMC were grown at a few million per well. Sequenced here: CD4+ T cells from PBMCs cultured with HCoV-NL63 spike peptides, sampled after COVID-19 vaccination. This TCR came from a human donor who received a COVID-19 vaccine.

CDR3 loop: CASSEGAGELFF. The DNA of the CDR3 is TGTGCCAGCAGTGAGGGGGCCGGGGAGCTGTTTTTT. The genes are TRBV25-1 and TRBJ2-2; D may be TRBD1 or TRBD2 (5 bases each). Trimming took 3 bases from V and 6 from J, leaving 5 bases between them. In germline, CDR1 is MGHDK, CDR2 SYGVNS. This CDR3 is built from 12 residues.